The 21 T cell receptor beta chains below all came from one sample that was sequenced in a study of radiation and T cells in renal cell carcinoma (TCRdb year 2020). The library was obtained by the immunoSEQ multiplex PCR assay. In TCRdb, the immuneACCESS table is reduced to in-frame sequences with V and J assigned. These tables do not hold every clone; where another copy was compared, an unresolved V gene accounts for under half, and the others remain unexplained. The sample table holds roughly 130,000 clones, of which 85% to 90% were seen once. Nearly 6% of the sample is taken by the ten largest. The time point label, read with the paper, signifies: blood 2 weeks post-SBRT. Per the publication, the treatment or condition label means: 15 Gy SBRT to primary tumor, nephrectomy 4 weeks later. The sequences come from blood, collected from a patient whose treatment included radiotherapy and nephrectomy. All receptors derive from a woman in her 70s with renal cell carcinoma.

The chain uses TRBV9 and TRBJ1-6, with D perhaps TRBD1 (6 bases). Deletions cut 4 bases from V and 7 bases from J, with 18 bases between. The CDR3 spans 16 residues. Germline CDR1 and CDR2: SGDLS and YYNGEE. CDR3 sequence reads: CASSSQGGRENSPLHF. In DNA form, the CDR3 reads TGTGCCAGCAGCTCCCAAGGGGGGCGGGAAAATTCACCCCTCCACTTT.

The CDR3 sequence: CASSQEMGPYGYTF. In DNA, the CDR3 is TGTGCCAGCAGCCAAGAAATGGGGCCCTATGGCTACACCTTC. The chain is built from TRBV14 and TRBJ1-2; the D gene is possibly TRBD1 (5 bases). The V and J ends lost 0 bases and 4 bases respectively, with 9 bases between them. In germline, CDR1 is SGHDN, CDR2 FVKESK. The CDR3 is made up of 14 amino acids.

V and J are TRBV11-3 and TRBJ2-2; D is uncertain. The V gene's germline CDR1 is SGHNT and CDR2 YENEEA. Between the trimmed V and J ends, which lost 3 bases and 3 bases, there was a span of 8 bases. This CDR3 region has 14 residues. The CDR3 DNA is TGTGCCAGCAGCTTGCAAGGGTACACCGGGGAGCTGTTTTTT. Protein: CASSLQGYTGELFF.

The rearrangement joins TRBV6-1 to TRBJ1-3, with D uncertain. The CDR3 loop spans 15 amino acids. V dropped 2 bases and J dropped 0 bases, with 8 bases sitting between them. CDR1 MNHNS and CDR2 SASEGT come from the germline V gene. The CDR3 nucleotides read TGTGCCAGCAGTGAAACCCCAAGCTCTGGAAACACCATATATTTT. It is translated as CASSETPSSGNTIYF.

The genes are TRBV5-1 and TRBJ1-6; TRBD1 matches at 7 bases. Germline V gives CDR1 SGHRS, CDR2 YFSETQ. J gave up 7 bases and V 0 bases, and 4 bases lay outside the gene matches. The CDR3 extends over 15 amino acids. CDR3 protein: CASSLGGQRNSPLHF. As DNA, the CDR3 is TGCGCCAGCAGCTTGGGGGGACAGCGAAATTCACCCCTCCACTTT.

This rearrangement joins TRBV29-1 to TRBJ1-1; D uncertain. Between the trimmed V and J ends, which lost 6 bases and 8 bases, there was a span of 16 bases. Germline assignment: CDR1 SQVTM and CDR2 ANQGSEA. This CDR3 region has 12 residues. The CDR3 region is CSVFIRATEAFF. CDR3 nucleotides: TGCAGCGTCTTCATCCGGGCCACGGAAGCTTTCTTT. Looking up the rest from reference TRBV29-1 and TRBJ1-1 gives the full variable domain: SAVISQKPSRDICQRGTSLTIQCQVDSQVTMMFWYRQQPGQSLTLIATANQGSEATYESGFVIDKFPISRPNLTFSTLTVSNMSPEDSSIYLCSVFIRATEAFFGQGTRLTVV.

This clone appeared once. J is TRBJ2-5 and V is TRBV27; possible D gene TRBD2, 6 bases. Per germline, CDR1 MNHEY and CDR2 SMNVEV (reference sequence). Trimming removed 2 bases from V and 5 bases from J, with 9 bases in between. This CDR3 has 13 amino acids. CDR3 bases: TGTGCCAGCAGTTTAAACCGGGGGGAGACCCAGTACTTC. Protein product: CASSLNRGETQYF.

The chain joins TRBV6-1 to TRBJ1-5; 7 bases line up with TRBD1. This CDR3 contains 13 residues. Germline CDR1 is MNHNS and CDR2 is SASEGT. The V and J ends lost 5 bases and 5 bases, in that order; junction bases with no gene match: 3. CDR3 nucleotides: TGTGCCAGCAGTTTAACAGGGGATCAGCCCCAGCATTTT. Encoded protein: CASSLTGDQPQHF.

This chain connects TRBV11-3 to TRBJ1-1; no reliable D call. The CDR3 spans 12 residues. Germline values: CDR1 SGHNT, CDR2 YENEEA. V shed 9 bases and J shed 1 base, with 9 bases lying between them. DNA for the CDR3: TGTGCCAGTCTCGGACGGAACACTGAAGCTTTCTTT. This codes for CASLGRNTEAFF.

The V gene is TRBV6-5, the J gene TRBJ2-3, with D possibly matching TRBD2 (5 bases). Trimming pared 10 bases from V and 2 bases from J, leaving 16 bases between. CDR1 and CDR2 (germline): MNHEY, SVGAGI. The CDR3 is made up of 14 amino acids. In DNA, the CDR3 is TGTGCCACCACCCGGGGTTCCTTCACAGATACGCAGTATTTT. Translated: CATTRGSFTDTQYF.

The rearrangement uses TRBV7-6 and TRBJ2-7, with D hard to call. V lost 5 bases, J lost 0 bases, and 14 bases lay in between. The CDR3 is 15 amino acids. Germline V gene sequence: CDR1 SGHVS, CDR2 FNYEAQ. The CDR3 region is CASSPEAASSYEQYF. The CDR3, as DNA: TGTGCCAGCAGCCCAGAGGCGGCCAGCTCCTACGAGCAGTACTTC.

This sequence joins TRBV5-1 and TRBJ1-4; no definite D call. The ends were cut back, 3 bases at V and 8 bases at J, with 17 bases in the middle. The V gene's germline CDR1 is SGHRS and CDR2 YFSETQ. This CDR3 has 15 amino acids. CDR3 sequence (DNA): TGCGCCAGCAGCTCCCAGACGTCTGTAAACGAAAAACTGTTTTTT. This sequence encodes CASSSQTSVNEKLFF.

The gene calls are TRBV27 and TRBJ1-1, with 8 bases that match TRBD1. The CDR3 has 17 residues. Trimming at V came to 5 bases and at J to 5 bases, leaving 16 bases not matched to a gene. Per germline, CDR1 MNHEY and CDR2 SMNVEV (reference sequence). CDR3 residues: CASSPQGGTGLGTEAFF. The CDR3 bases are TGTGCCAGCAGTCCCCAGGGGGGGACAGGCTTAGGGACTGAAGCTTTCTTT.

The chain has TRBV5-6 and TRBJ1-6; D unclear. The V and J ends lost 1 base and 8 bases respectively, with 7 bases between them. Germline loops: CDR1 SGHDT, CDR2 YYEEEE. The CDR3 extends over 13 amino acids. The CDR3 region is CASSLLADSPLHF. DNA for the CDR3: TGTGCCAGCAGCTTGCTCGCGGATTCACCCCTCCACTTT.

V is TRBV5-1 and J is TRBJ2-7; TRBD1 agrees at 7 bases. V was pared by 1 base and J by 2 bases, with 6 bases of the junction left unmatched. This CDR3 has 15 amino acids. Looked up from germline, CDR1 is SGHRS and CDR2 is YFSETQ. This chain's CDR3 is CASSLTTGNTYEQYF. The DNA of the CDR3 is TGCGCCAGCAGCTTGACGACAGGGAATACCTACGAGCAGTACTTC. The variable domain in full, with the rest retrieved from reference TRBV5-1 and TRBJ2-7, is KAGVTQTPRYLIKTRGQQVTLSCSPISGHRSVSWYQQTPGQGLQFLFEYFSETQRNKGNFPGRFSGRQFSNSRSEMNVSTLELGDSALYLCASSLTTGNTYEQYFGPGTRLTVT.

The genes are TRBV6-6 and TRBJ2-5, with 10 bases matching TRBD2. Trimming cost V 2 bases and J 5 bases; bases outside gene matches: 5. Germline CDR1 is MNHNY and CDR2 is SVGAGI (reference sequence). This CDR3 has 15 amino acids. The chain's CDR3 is CASSYLAGVGETQYF. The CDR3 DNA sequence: TGTGCCAGCAGTTACCTAGCGGGGGTTGGGGAGACCCAGTACTTC.

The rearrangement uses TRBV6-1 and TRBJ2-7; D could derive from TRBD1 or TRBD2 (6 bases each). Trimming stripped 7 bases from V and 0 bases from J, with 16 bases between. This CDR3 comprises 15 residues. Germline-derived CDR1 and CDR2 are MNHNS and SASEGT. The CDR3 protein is CASKRVGTTSYEQYF. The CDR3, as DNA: TGTGCCAGCAAGCGGGTAGGGACAACCTCCTACGAGCAGTACTTC.

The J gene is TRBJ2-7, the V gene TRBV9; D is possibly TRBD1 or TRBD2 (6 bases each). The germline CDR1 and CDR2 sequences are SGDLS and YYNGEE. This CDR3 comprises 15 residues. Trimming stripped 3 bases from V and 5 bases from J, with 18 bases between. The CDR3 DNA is TGTGCCAGCAGCGGCGGGCCGGGGGCCAAGCACGAGCAGTACTTC. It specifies CASSGGPGAKHEQYF.

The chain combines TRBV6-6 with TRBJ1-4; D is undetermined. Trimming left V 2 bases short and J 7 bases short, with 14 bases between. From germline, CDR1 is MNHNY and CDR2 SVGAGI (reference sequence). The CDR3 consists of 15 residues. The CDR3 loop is CASSYGPWRGEKLFF. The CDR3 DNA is TGTGCCAGCAGTTACGGGCCCTGGCGGGGTGAAAAACTGTTTTTT.

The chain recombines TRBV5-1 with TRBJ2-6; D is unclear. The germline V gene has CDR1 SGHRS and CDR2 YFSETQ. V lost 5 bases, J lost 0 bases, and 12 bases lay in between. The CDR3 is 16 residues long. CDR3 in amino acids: CASSLRQVSGANVLTF. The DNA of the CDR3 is TGCGCCAGCAGTCTCCGACAAGTCTCTGGGGCCAACGTCCTGACTTTC.

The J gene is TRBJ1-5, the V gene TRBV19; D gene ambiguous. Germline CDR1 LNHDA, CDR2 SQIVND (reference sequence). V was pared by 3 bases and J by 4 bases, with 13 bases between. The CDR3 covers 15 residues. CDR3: CASSIEAGQNQPQHF. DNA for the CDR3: TGTGCCAGTAGTATTGAGGCAGGCCAGAATCAGCCCCAGCATTTT.